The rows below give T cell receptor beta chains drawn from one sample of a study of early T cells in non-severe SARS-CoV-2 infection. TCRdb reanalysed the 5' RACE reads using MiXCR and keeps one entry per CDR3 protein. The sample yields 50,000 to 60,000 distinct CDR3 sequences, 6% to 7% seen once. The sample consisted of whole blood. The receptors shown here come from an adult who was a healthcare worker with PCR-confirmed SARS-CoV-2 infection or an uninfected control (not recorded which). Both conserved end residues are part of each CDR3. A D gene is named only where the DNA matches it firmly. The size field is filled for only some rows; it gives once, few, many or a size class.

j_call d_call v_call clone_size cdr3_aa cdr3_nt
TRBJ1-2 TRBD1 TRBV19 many CASSMDRGNNGYTF TGTGCCAGTAGTATGGACAGGGGTAACAATGGCTACACCTTC
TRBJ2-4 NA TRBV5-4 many CASSLDGTGGIQYF TGTGCCAGCAGCTTGGACGGGACTGGTGGCATTCAGTACTTC
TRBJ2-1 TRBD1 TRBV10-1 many CASSTYRDSNNEQFF TGCGCCAGCAGTACCTACCGGGACAGCAACAATGAGCAGTTCTTC
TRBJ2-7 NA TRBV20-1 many CSASTDEQYF TGCAGTGCTAGTACGGACGAGCAGTACTTC
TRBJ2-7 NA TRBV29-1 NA CSVVSRAPTYEQYF TGCAGCGTTGTGTCGAGGGCCCCAACCTACGAGCAGTACTTC
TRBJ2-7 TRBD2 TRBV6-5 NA CASRMDGGRYEQYF TGTGCCAGCAGGATGGACGGGGGGAGATACGAGCAGTACTTC
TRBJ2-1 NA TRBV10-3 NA CAISESGGEQFF TGTGCCATCAGTGAGTCAGGGGGTGAGCAGTTCTTC
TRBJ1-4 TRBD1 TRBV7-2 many CASSLVVSGGEKLFF TGTGCCAGCAGCTTAGTCGTGTCAGGGGGGGAAAAACTGTTTTTT
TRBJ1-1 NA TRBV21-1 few CASSKGRGLNTEAFF TGTGCCAGCAGCAAAGGGCGGGGGTTGAACACTGAAGCTTTCTTT
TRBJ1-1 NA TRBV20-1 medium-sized CSARDTGDTEAFF TGCAGTGCCCGGGACACGGGGGACACTGAAGCTTTCTTT
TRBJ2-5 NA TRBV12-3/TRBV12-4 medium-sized CASSFLLDQETQYF TGTGCCAGCAGTTTCCTCCTCGACCAAGAGACCCAGTACTTC
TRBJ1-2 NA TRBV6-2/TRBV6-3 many CASTRPGGSYGYTF TGTGCCAGCACCCGGCCGGGGGGATCCTATGGCTACACCTTC
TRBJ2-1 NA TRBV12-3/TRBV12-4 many CASSQPGPYNEQFF TGTGCCAGCAGTCAGCCGGGCCCCTACAATGAGCAGTTCTTC
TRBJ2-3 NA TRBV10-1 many CASSEKSAGLADTQYF TGCGCCAGCAGTGAGAAATCGGCGGGGTTAGCAGATACGCAGTATTTT
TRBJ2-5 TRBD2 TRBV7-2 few CASSLESSGGAYQETQYF TGTGCCAGCAGCTTAGAGTCTTCCGGGGGGGCGTACCAAGAGACCCAGTACTTC
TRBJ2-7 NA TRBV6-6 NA CASSLLIDGGAEQYF TGTGCCAGCAGCCTCCTGATCGATGGAGGCGCCGAGCAGTACTTC